The clone carrying this TCR beta chain was picked up one time. Generated by immunoSEQ multiplex PCR, the TCRdb table keeps only in-frame clones and is missing some. The sample carries over 85,000 clones, about 92% recorded once. This sample stems from a study of T cell responses to AZD1222 COVID-19 vaccine. Germline V gene lookup returns CDR1 LGHDT and CDR2 YNNKEL (reference sequence). The CDR3 loop spans 13 amino acids. Trimming cost V 2 bases and J 4 bases, with 6 bases left between them. Source: peripheral blood, taken 28 days after the second AZD1222 dose. The receptor's source is an adult who received the AZD1222 COVID-19 vaccine. The chain is built from TRBV3-1 (or the pseudogene TRBV3-2) and TRBJ2-1, with D unclear. The CDR3 reads CASSQMTYNEQFF. CDR3 nucleotides: TGTGCCAGCAGCCAAATGACTTACAATGAGCAGTTCTTC.